This TCR beta chain was found in a study of blood T cell repertoires in COVID-19. The overall study: The United States, Italy and Spain provided the acute and convalescent COVID-19 samples.

In the source study's methods: Estimated nucleated cell counts came from reference gene primer amplification. Only in-frame clones appear in the TCRdb table, and some are missing; sequencing was by immunoSEQ multiplex PCR. From that table come the V and J calls and clone size; the DNA was used to work out D and trimming. The sample lists nearly 250,000 clones; more than 70% were seen once. Trimming removed 3 bases at V and 4 bases at J, with 7 bases between. Germline V lookup: CDR1 LNHDA, CDR2 SQIVND (reference sequence). This CDR3 has 14 residues. V and J are TRBV19 and TRBJ1-6; no firm D call. Input material: PBMCs or T cells enriched from blood (not recorded which). This clonotype was sampled from a woman aged 50 to 60 who had recovered from COVID-19. The DNA for the CDR3 is TGTGCCAGTAGTATCGGGGTTTATAATTCACCCCTCCACTTT. Amino acids: CASSIGVYNSPLHF.